This T cell receptor beta chain emerged from a study of cytomegalovirus exposure and HLA in healthy donors. Findings of the study overall: Some V segments (TRBV6-2 and TRBV6-3 among them) were excluded as indistinguishable.

Amplification used 60 Vbeta primers and 13 Jbeta primers. Sequenced by immunoSEQ multiplex PCR; TCRdb stores in-frame clones only, minus some. The table has tens of thousands of clones, more than 70% seen once. The CDR3 has 16 residues. V lost 0 bases, J lost 7 bases, and 4 bases stayed unmatched. The germline CDR1 and CDR2 sequences are LGHNA and YNFKEQ. Regarding this clone: What it recognizes is unknown.

The chain joins TRBV4-2 to TRBJ1-4, with 11 bases aligning to TRBD1. Sequenced sample: PBMCs. This TCR derives from a man aged 50-60 years in good health and CMV-seropositive. In DNA, the CDR3 is TGTGCCAGCAGCCAAGAGGGGGGACAGGGGGGTGAAAAACTGTTTTTT. Protein product: CASSQEGGQGGEKLFF.